This T cell receptor (beta chain) was captured in a study of T cells after posttransplantation cyclophosphamide. Whole-study results and caveats: Recipient CMV seropositivity and CMV reactivation strongly tracked TRB clonality. Blood and skin or GI T cell repertoires showed limited TRB overlap. Later post-transplant blood repertoires were often dominated by donor CD8+ memory clones.

Germline CDR1 reads SGHTA; CDR2 reads FQGNSA. V was clipped by 5 bases and J by 0 bases, with 8 bases between them. The CDR3 extends over 13 amino acids. The related graft donor's blood sample was taken on the day of bone marrow donation. Method: immunoSEQ multiplex PCR; TCRdb's copy keeps in-frame clones and lacks some. The sample consists of about 10,000 clones, 75% to 90% of them appearing once. Points on this clone: Its matching antigen is unknown.

This chain links TRBV7-2 with TRBJ2-7, with D possibly TRBD1 on 5 matching bases. The sequencing input was memory CD4+ T cells sorted from PBMCs. The sequence came from a woman aged 60-70 years in good health, CMV-negative, and a related stem cell transplant donor. The CDR3 DNA sequence: TGTGCCAGCAGCCGAGACAGCTCCTACGAGCAGTACTTC. Encoded protein: CASSRDSSYEQYF.